Given below is one TCR beta chain in context. Its target is not known. This specimen belongs to a study of neoadjuvant anti-PD-1 for oral cavity cancer. Sample time point: after neoadjuvant nivolumab, at surgical resection. Germline CDR1 and CDR2: SNHLY and FYNNEI. V dropped 10 bases and J dropped 1 base, with 13 bases sitting between them. The CDR3 has 13 residues. PBMC libraries mostly used about 450 ng of input genomic DNA, with six replicates per sample. Method: immunoSEQ multiplex PCR; TCRdb's copy keeps in-frame clones and lacks some. The table includes just over 65,000 clones, about 88% detected once. Study-level points and caveats: Each response group had just a few patients in TCR analyses. Higher pretreatment blood Treg/Th17 ratios correlated with higher pretreatment blood and lower post-treatment tumor TCRbeta clonality.

The sequence derives from a person between 40 and 85 years old with oral cavity squamous cell carcinoma. The source material was PBMCs, sampled after nivolumab (anti-PD-1) treatment. The chain joins TRBV2 to TRBJ1-1; a weak D match, TRBD1 (6 bases). The CDR3 sequence is CAIRQQGNTEAFF. CDR3 DNA: TGTGCCATCCGACAACAGGGGAACACTGAAGCTTTCTTT.